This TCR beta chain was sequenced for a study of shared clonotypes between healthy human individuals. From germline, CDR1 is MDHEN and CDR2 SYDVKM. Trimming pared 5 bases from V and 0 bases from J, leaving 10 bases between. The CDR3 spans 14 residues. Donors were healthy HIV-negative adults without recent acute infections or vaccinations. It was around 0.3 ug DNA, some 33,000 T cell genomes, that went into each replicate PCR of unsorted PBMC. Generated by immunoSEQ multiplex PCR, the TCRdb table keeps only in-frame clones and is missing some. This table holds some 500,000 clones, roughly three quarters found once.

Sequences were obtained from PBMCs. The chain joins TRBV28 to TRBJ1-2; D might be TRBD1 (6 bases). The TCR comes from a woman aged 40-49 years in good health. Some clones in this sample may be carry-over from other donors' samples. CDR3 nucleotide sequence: TGTGCCAGCAGTGCCGGGACATCTAACTATGGCTACACCTTC. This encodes CASSAGTSNYGYTF.